These T cell receptor beta chains were read from a single sample in a study of T cell responses to AZD1222 COVID-19 vaccine. Profiled with immunoSEQ multiplex PCR; TCRdb holds only in-frame clones, not every one. This sample has some 96,000 clones, with 88% found just once. This specimen was peripheral blood, taken on day 0 of AZD1222 vaccination. Source of these receptors: an adult in good health. The CDR3 runs from the conserved cysteine through the conserved F or W. Fields, in order: CDR3 length, J gene, V gene, D gene, CDR3 DNA, CDR3 protein. A D gene is named only where the DNA matches it firmly.

22	TRBJ2-5	TRBV18	TRBD2	TGTGCCAGCTCACCATCTACTCCCCCAGCCCGGCCGGGACTAGCGAGGGGGGAGACCCAGTACTTC	CASSPSTPPARPGLARGETQYF
14	TRBJ1-6	TRBV10-3	.	TGTGCCATCGCGCAGGACAGAGATAATTCACCCCTCCACTTT	CAIAQDRDNSPLHF
16	TRBJ2-7	TRBV4-2	.	TGTGCCAGCAGCCAAGATGTGGAGGGGATCGCCTACGAGCAGTACTTC	CASSQDVEGIAYEQYF
19	TRBJ2-6	TRBV18	TRBD1	TGTGCCAGCTCTAAAAGGGGGACAGGGGATAACGCTGGGGCCAACGTCCTGACTTTC	CASSKRGTGDNAGANVLTF
15	TRBJ2-1	TRBV2	.	TGTGCCAGCAGTCCTCGGGATAGGGGATACAATGAGCAGTTCTTC	CASSPRDRGYNEQFF
12	TRBJ1-4	TRBV2	.	TGTGCCAGCCATAAGATTGGAGAAAAACTGTTTTTT	CASHKIGEKLFF
17	TRBJ1-2	TRBV24-1	.	TGTGCCACCAGTGATGGCCACTCTATGGGGGTGAGCTATGGCTACACCTTC	CATSDGHSMGVSYGYTF
13	TRBJ2-1	TRBV5-4	.	TGTGCCAGCAGCTTGCGACAGTACAATGAGCAGTTCTTC	CASSLRQYNEQFF
14	TRBJ2-7	TRBV19	TRBD2	TGTGCCAGTAGCTGGACTAGCGGGATCTACGAGCAGTACTTC	CASSWTSGIYEQYF
16	TRBJ2-7	TRBV28	.	TGTGCCAGCAGTTTATTAACAGGGCCTGGCGTCTACGAGCAGTACTTC	CASSLLTGPGVYEQYF
16	TRBJ2-2	TRBV9	.	TGTGCCAGCAGCGTACGGGTTGGAATGAACACCGGGGAGCTGTTTTTT	CASSVRVGMNTGELFF
13	TRBJ2-3	TRBV18	.	TGTGCCAGCTCACCACAGGGGATTGATACGCAGTATTTT	CASSPQGIDTQYF